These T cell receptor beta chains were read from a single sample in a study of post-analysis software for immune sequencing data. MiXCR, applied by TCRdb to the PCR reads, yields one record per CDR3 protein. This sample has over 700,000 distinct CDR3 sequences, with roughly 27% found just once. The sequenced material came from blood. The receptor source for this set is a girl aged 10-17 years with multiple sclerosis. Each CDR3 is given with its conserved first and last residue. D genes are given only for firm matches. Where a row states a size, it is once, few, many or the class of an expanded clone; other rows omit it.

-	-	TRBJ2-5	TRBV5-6	TGTGCCAGCAGCTGGTCCAGTAAAATAGAGACCCAGTACTTC	CASSWSSKIETQYF
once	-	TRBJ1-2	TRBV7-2	TGTGCCAGCAGCTTAGGGACAGCTAAAGCTAACTATGGCTACACCTTC	CASSLGTAKANYGYTF
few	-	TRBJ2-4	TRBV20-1	TGCAGTGCTAGAGATCCCGCGAGCGGAGGCTCCAAAAACATTCAGTACTTC	CSARDPASGGSKNIQYF
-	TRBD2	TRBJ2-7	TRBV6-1	TGTGCCAGCAGTGCGCCCCCACTAGCGGGAGACCACGAGCAGTACTTC	CASSAPPLAGDHEQYF
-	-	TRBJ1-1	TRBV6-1	TGTGCCAGCAGTGACGTCGGGGGCGGGAACACTGAAGCTTTCTTT	CASSDVGGGNTEAFF
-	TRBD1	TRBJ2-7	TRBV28	TGTGCCAGTAGAGACAGGGCCCGTTACGAGCAGTACTTC	CASRDRARYEQYF
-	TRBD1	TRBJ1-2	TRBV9	TGTGCCAGCAGCGTAGAGACAGGGCCTAACTATGGCTACACCTTC	CASSVETGPNYGYTF
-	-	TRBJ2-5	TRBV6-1	TGTGCCAGCTCCTCCGAAGTGGGGGGCAGGGTTTGGGAGACCCAGTACTTC	CASSSEVGGRVWETQYF
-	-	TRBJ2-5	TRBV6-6	TGTGCCAGCAGTTACCAGCCGTCAGCAAACAATGAGCAGTACTTC	CASSYQPSANNEQYF
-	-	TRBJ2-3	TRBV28	TGTGCCAGCAGTTCTAGGGGGGGACCTAAACCCAGATACAGCACAGATACGCAGTATTTT	CASSSRGGPKPRYSTDTQYF
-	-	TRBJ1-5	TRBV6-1	TGTGCCAGCCTGAAAAATAGCAATCAGCCCCAGCATTTT	CASLKNSNQPQHF
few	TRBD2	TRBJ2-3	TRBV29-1	TGCAGCGCCCAATTAGCGGGGCGGGGGGATACGCAGTATTTT	CSAQLAGRGDTQYF
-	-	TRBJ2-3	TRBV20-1	TGCAGTGCTAGCCGGCCCGGCACAGATACGCAGTATTTT	CSASRPGTDTQYF
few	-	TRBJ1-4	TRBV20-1	TGCAGTGCTAGCTGGGGTTGGGGTGAAAAACTGTTTTTT	CSASWGWGEKLFF
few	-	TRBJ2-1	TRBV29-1	TGCAGCGTTGCTATCTCGTTGGCAGAATTACATGAGCAGTTCTTC	CSVAISLAELHEQFF
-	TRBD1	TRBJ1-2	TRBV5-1	TGCGCCAGCAGCTTGAAAGGGACAGGGGCGGATGGCTACACCTTC	CASSLKGTGADGYTF
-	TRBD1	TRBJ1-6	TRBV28	TGTGCCGCCCGGGGACAGCAGAATTCACCCCTCCACTTT	CAARGQQNSPLHF
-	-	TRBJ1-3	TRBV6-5	TGTGCCAGCAGCCGAGGGACACCACCTGGAAACACCATATATTTT	CASSRGTPPGNTIYF
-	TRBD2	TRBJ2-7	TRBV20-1	TGCAGTGCTAGAGCCTTCGGGGGGAGGGCCTCCTACGAGCAGTACTTC	CSARAFGGRASYEQYF
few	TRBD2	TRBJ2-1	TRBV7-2	TGTGCCAGCAGCTATAGGACTAGCGGGAGCTTCCACAATGAGCAGTTCTTC	CASSYRTSGSFHNEQFF
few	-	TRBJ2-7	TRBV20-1	TGCAGTGCTACCGGGCTTTCCTACGAGCAGTACTTC	CSATGLSYEQYF
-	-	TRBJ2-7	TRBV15	TGTGCCACCAGCAGAGAAAGGGTCTACGAGCAGTACTTC	CATSRERVYEQYF
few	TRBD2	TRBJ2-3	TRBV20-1	TGCAGTGCTAGACAAGGTAGCGGGAGATCGACAGATACGCAGTATTTT	CSARQGSGRSTDTQYF
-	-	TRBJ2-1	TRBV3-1	TGTGCCAGCAGCCTGACTAGTCCCCACAATGAGCAGTTCTTC	CASSLTSPHNEQFF
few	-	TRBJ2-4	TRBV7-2	TGTGCCAGCAGCTTACGGCGGGAATTAGCCAAAAACATTCAGTACTTC	CASSLRRELAKNIQYF
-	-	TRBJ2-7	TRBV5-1	TGCGCCAGCAGCTTGTTTCAGAGCTCCTACGAGCAGTACTTC	CASSLFQSSYEQYF
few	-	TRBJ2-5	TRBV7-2	TGTGCCAGCAGCTTACGAGGAGCGGAGCTAATGGAGACCCAGTACTTC	CASSLRGAELMETQYF
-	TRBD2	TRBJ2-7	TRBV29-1	TGCAGCATTGAAGGGCTAGCGGGAATCTACGAGCAGTACTTC	CSIEGLAGIYEQYF
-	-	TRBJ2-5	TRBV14	TGTGCCAGCAGCCCGAACCCCACACGTCATGAGCAGTACTTC	CASSPNPTRHEQYF
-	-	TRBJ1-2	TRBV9	TGTGCCAGCAGCGCCCATGTGGCACTTGACTATGGCTGCACCTTC	CASSAHVALDYGCTF
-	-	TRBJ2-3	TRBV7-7	TGTGCTAGCAGCTCCTGGATCGCAGATACGCAGTATTTT	CASSSWIADTQYF
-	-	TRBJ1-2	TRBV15	TGTGCCACCAGCCGAGAAGGACAGCGGGCCTATGGCTTCACCTTC	CATSREGQRAYGFTF
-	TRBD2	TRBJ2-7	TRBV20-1	TGCAGTGCTCAGAGCGGGGTTGTCTACGAGCAGTACTTC	CSAQSGVVYEQYF
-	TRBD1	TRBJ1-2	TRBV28	TGTGCCAGCAGGCAAGAAGGCAGGGGGGGCTATGGCTACACCTTC	CASRQEGRGGYGYTF
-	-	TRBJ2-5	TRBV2	TGTGCCAGCAGGAAAGCCAGGGTCGCAGAGACCCAGTACTTC	CASRKARVAETQYF
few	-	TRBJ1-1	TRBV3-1	TGTGCCAGCCGTAGTGCGGCACGGAACACTGAAGCTTTCTTT	CASRSAARNTEAFF
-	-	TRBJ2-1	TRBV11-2	TGTGCCAGCAGCTCGTACAACTACAATGAGCAGTTCTTC	CASSSYNYNEQFF